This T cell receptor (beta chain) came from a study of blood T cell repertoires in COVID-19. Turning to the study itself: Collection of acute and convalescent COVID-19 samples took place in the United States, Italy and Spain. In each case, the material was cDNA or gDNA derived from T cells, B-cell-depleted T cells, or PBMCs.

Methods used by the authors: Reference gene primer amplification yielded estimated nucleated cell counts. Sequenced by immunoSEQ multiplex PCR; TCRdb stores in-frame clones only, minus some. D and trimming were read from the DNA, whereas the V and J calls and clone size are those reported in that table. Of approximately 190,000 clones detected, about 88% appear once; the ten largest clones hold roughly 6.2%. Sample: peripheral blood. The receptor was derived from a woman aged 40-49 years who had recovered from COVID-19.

CDR3 DNA sequence: TGTGCCAGCAGCTTAGTCGGGAGCACAGATACGCAGTATTTT. Amino acids: CASSLVGSTDTQYF. The chain is built from TRBV7-9 and TRBJ2-3, with no clear D. The V and J ends lost 1 base and 0 bases respectively, with 5 bases between them. This CDR3 region has 14 residues. Germline V lookup: CDR1 SEHNR, CDR2 FQNEAQ (reference sequence).